The 14 T cell receptor beta chains given below trace back to one sample, sequenced in a study of T cell responses to AZD1222 COVID-19 vaccine. Data came from immunoSEQ multiplex PCR; TCRdb stores just in-frame clones and leaves some out. Of 50,000 to 65,000 clones listed, about 91% are singletons. The sequences come from peripheral blood, collected 28 days after the second AZD1222 dose. The receptors stem from an adult who received the AZD1222 COVID-19 vaccine.

The V gene is TRBV7-3, the J gene TRBJ2-1; D is possibly TRBD1 (5 bases). The CDR3 has 13 amino acids. Germline V CDR1 and CDR2: SGHTA, FQGTGA. V shed 4 bases and J shed 9 bases, with 13 bases lying between them. CDR3 DNA: TGTGCCAGCAGCTCCTTTTCTAGGGGTGAGCAGTTCTTC. Protein: CASSSFSRGEQFF. The complete variable domain, with remaining parts taken from reference TRBV7-3 and TRBJ2-1, reads GAGVSQTPSNKVTEKGKYVELRCDPISGHTALYWYRQSLGQGPEFLIYFQGTGAADDSGLPNDRFFAVRPEGSVSTLKIQRTERGDSAVYLCASSSFSRGEQFFGPGTRLTVL.

The DNA for the CDR3 is TGTGCCAGCAGTTTACGCAATGAGCAGTTCTTC. It codes for CASSLRNEQFF. V and J are TRBV27 and TRBJ2-1; D gene ambiguous. V was trimmed by 2 bases and J by 6 bases, leaving 2 bases between them. CDR3 length: 11 residues. CDR1 and CDR2 (germline): MNHEY, SMNVEV (reference sequence).

The rearrangement uses TRBV24-1 and TRBJ2-3; 10 nucleotides line up with TRBD2. There are 15 residues in the CDR3. The germline V gene encodes CDR1 KGHDR and CDR2 SFDVKD. V shed 6 bases, J shed 4 bases, and the junction held 6 bases outside the gene matches. The CDR3 nucleotides read TGTGCCACCAGTTCAGCGGGAGGGGCCCCAGATACGCAGTATTTT. Its protein product is CATSSAGGAPDTQYF.

The rearrangement links TRBV28 to TRBJ1-2, with 10 bases identical to TRBD1. CDR3 length equals 16 residues. V shed 4 bases, J shed 8 bases, and the junction held 13 bases outside the gene matches. The germline gives CDR1 MDHEN, CDR2 SYDVKM. This CDR3 is CASSSAGTGASGGYTF. In nucleotides, the CDR3 is TGTGCCAGCAGTTCAGCCGGGACAGGGGCCTCCGGGGGCTACACCTTC.

The chain couples TRBV5-1 to TRBJ2-7; weak D call: TRBD2 (5 bases). Germline CDR1 is SGHRS and CDR2 is YFSETQ. The V and J ends lost 4 bases and 6 bases respectively, with 11 bases between them. The CDR3 length is 12 residues. The CDR3 is CASSRGGAEQYF. In DNA form, the CDR3 reads TGCGCCAGCAGCCGAGGAGGCGCCGAGCAGTACTTC.

Details on this clone: Within the sample, other DNA sequences also encode this same CDR3. This rearrangement joins TRBV20-1 to TRBJ2-5, with D hard to call. Germline V gives CDR1 DFQATT, CDR2 SNEGSKA (reference sequence). CDR3 size: 11 residues. V lost 1 base and J 4 bases, leaving 4 bases between the germline ends. The CDR3 sequence: CSARVGETQYF. The CDR3 DNA is TGCAGTGCTAGAGTTGGAGAGACCCAGTACTTC.

The chain combines TRBV5-1 with TRBJ1-4, with unresolved D. The CDR3 spans 13 residues. Per germline, CDR1 SGHRS and CDR2 YFSETQ. V lost 4 bases to trimming and J lost 8 bases, with 12 bases between them. The CDR3 DNA reads as TGCGCCAGCAGCCTCGGGGATCCCGAAAAACTGTTTTTT. This gives the protein CASSLGDPEKLFF.

The genes are TRBV18 and TRBJ2-1, with 11 bases lining up with TRBD2. Trimming cost V 0 bases and J 6 bases; bases outside gene matches: 4. This CDR3 is 16 amino acids long. In germline, CDR1 is KGHSH, CDR2 LQKENI. The CDR3 here is CASSPPLSGRGNEQFF. The CDR3 bases are TGTGCCAGCTCACCACCTCTTAGCGGGAGGGGCAATGAGCAGTTCTTC.

The V call is TRBV14, the J call TRBJ1-3; D not resolved. The V end lost 1 base, the J end lost 2 bases, and 12 bases lay between the germline ends. Germline loops: CDR1 SGHDN, CDR2 FVKESK. CDR3 size: 16 residues. CDR3 sequence: CASSQVGWGTGNTIYF. The CDR3, as DNA: TGTGCCAGCAGCCAAGTCGGCTGGGGAACTGGAAACACCATATATTTT.

CDR3 in DNA: TGTGCCAGCAGCCAAGACAGGGTTGGTGAGCAGTTCTTC. Amino acid sequence: CASSQDRVGEQFF. The V and J genes are TRBV14 and TRBJ2-1; D may be TRBD1 (5 bases). The CDR3 length is 13 residues. Germline CDR1 reads SGHDN; CDR2 reads FVKESK. Trimming took 0 bases from V and 9 from J, leaving 9 bases between them. The variable domain in full, with the rest retrieved from reference TRBV14 and TRBJ2-1, is EAGVTQFPSHSVIEKGQTVTLRCDPISGHDNLYWYRRVMGKEIKFLLHFVKESKQDESGMPNNRFLAERTGGTYSTLKVQPAELEDSGVYFCASSQDRVGEQFFGPGTRLTVL.

On this clone: The junction and the germline gene differ at one end; a read error may be behind it. The chain recombines TRBV3-1 (or the pseudogene TRBV3-2) with TRBJ2-5, with a weak D call TRBD1 (6 bases). Germline-derived CDR1 and CDR2 are LGHDT and YNNKEL (reference sequence). The CDR3 length is 11 residues. The CDR3 reads CASSQPAGVHF. The CDR3 DNA reads TGTGCCAGCAGCCAACCAGCAGGGGTCCACTTC.

A word on this clone: This same CDR3 is encoded by further DNA sequences in the sample. The rearrangement links TRBV14 to TRBJ2-1; the match to TRBD2 covers 8 bases. V lost 8 bases to trimming and J lost 3 bases; unmatched junction nucleotides: 6. CDR1 is SGHDN, CDR2 FVKESK, per germline. The CDR3 totals 14 residues. The CDR3 sequence: CASSPGLGYNEQFF. The CDR3 DNA sequence: TGTGCCAGCTCCCCGGGACTAGGCTACAATGAGCAGTTCTTC.

The rearrangement joins TRBV7-8 to TRBJ2-7; D might be TRBD2 (5 bases). V was clipped by 1 base and J by 3 bases, with 16 bases between them. The CDR3 consists of 16 residues. The germline V gene has CDR1 SGHVS and CDR2 FQNEAQ. DNA of the CDR3: TGTGCCAGCAGCTTAGGAGGGAGTATGAGTGTCTACGAGCAGTACTTC. This sequence encodes CASSLGGSMSVYEQYF.

The V call is TRBV28, the J call TRBJ1-6; D uncertain. The CDR3 contains 13 residues. CDR1 and CDR2 from the germline V gene are MDHEN and SYDVKM. V lost 11 bases to trimming and J lost 4 bases, with 12 bases between them. In nucleotides, the CDR3 is TGTGCCGTAGTCGGGCGGTATAATTCACCCCTCCACTTT. The encoded protein is CAVVGRYNSPLHF.